The source of this T cell receptor beta chain is a study of early T cells in non-severe SARS-CoV-2 infection. The table lists this clonotype with many counts. V was cut by 3 bases and J by 2 bases, with 11 bases left in between. The germline CDR1 and CDR2 sequences are DFQATT and SNEGSKA (reference sequence). The CDR3 length is 14 residues. Unique molecular identifiers were attached to individual cDNA molecules. TCRdb independently ran MiXCR on the 5' RACE reads; one entry per CDR3 protein. The profile covers 45,000 to 55,000 distinct CDR3 sequences, with around a tenth appearing a single time and 10% taken by the ten largest.

The specimen was whole blood. The clonotype comes from an adult who was a healthcare worker with PCR-confirmed SARS-CoV-2 infection or an uninfected control (not recorded which). The V gene is TRBV20-1, the J gene TRBJ1-5; unclear D gene. CDR3 coding DNA: TGCAGTGCTAGTTATGGTTCCGGCAATCAGCCCCAGCATTTT. Its protein product is CSASYGSGNQPQHF.